This T cell receptor beta chain was observed in a study of blood T cell repertoires in COVID-19. Study context: COVID-19 samples collected from the United States, Italy and Spain covered acute and convalescent phases. Sources were T cells, B-cell-depleted T cells, or PBMCs; the material itself was cDNA or gDNA.

Original processing notes: Nucleated cell number was recorded as an estimate derived from reference gene primer amplification. This table comes from immunoSEQ multiplex PCR, and its TCRdb copy is limited to in-frame clones, with some not included. V, J and clone size are those of that table, while D and trimming were read from the DNA. The table shows more than 110,000 clones, with about nine tenths occurring only once. Symptom resolution, clearance, or two negative PCRs marked the recovered donors of Cohort 3. The CDR3 has 18 amino acids. CDR1 is SEHNR and CDR2 is FQNEAQ in the germline V gene (reference sequence). Trimming removed 4 bases from V and 4 bases from J; junction bases left unmatched: 15. This clone was seen a single time.

Sequenced: PBMCs or T cells enriched from blood (not recorded which). The chain links TRBV7-9 to TRBJ1-3, with 8 bases identical to TRBD1. This sequence originates from a middle-aged man who had recovered from COVID-19. CDR3 residues: CASSSHLSSWTGGNTIYF. The DNA of the CDR3 is TGTGCCAGCAGCTCCCACCTCAGCTCCTGGACAGGGGGAAACACCATATATTTT.